The sequence of this TCR beta chain was determined in a study of tumor T cells in aggressive B-cell lymphoma. With 0 bases removed from V and 0 bases from J, the gap between germline ends came to 9 bases. Germline-derived CDR1 and CDR2 are KGHSH and LQKENI. This CDR3 has 16 residues. Data came from immunoSEQ multiplex PCR; TCRdb stores just in-frame clones and leaves some out. The top ten hold 2.5% to 3% of the sample, which has thousands of clones, approximately 93% seen once. The sequenced sample was tumor tissue. The rearrangement uses TRBV18 and TRBJ2-1; D remains ambiguous. The sequence derives from an adult with diffuse large B cell lymphoma. CDR3 sequence: CASSPPVAVSYNEQFF. In DNA form, the CDR3 reads TGTGCCAGCTCACCACCGGTGGCGGTCTCCTACAATGAGCAGTTCTTC.